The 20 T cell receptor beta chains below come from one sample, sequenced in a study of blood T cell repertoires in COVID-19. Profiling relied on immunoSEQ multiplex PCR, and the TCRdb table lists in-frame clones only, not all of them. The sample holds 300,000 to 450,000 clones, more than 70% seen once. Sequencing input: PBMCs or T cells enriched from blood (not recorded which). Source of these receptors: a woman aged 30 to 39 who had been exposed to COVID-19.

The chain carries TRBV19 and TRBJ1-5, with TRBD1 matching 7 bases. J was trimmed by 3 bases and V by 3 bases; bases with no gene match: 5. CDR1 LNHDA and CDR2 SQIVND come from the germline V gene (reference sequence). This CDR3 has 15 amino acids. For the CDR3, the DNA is TGTGCCAGTAGTATCCTAGACAGGGACAATCAGCCCCAGCATTTT. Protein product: CASSILDRDNQPQHF.

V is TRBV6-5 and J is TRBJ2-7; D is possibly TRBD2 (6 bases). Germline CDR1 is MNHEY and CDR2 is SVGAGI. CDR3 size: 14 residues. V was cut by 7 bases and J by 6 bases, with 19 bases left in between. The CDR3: CASTPGGFGGEQYF. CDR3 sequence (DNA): TGTGCCAGCACCCCCGGGGGATTTGGGGGCGAGCAGTACTTC.

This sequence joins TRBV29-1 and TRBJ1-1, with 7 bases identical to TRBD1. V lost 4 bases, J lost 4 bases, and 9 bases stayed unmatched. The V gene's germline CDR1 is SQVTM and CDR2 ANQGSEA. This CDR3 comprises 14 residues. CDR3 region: CSVGRRPGGTEAFF. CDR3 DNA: TGCAGCGTTGGGAGGAGGCCAGGGGGCACTGAAGCTTTCTTT.

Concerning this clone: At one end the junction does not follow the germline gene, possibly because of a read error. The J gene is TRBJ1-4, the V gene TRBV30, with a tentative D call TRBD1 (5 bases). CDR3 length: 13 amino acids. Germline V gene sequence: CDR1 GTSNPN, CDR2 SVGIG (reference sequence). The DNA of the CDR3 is TGTGCCTGCAGTGTCGGGGGGACCGAAAAACTGTTTTTT. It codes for CACSVGGTEKLFF.

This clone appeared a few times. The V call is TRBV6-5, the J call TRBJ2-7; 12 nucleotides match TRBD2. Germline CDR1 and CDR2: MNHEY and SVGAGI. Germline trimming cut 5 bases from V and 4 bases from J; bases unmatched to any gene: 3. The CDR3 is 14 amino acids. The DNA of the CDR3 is TGTGCCAGCAGTACGCTAGCGGGGGGGTACGAGCAGTACTTC. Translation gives CASSTLAGGYEQYF.

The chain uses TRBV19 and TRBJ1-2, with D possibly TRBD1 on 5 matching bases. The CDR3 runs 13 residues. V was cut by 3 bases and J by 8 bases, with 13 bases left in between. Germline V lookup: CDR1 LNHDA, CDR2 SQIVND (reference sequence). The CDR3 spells CASSIQTAQGYTF. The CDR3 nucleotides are TGTGCCAGTAGTATTCAGACAGCACAAGGCTACACCTTC.

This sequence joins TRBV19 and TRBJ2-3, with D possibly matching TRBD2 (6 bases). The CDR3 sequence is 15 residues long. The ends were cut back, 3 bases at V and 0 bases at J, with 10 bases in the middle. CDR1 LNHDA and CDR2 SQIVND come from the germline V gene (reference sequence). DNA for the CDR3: TGTGCCAGTAGTATCCGCGGGACTAGCACAGATACGCAGTATTTT. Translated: CASSIRGTSTDTQYF.

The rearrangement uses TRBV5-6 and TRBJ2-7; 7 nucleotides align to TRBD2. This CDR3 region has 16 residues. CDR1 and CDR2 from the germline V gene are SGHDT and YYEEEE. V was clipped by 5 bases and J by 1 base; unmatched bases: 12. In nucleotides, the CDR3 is TGTGCCAGCAGTAGTTTTGGCGGGAGTGGTTCCTACGAGCAGTACTTC. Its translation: CASSSFGGSGSYEQYF.

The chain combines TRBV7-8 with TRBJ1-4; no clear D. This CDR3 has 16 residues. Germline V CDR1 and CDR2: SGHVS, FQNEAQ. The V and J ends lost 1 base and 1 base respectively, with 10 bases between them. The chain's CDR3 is CASSLGYSQTNEKLFF. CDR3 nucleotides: TGTGCCAGCAGCTTAGGCTACAGCCAAACTAATGAAAAACTGTTTTTT.

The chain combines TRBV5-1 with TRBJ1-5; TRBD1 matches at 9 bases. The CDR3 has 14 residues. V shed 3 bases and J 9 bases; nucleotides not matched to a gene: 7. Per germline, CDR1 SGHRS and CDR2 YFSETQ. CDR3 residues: CASSSRQGGTPQHF. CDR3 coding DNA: TGCGCCAGCAGCTCCAGACAGGGGGGAACGCCCCAGCATTTT.

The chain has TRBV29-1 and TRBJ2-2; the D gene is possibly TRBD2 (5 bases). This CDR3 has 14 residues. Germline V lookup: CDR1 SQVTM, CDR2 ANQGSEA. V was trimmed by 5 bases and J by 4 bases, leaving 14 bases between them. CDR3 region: CSVTVRAGTGELFF. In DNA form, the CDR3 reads TGCAGCGTTACAGTCCGCGCGGGCACCGGGGAGCTGTTTTTT.

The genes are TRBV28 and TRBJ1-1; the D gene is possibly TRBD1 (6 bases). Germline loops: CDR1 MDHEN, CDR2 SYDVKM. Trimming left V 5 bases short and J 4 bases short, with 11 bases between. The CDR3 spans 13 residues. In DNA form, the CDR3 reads TGTGCCAGCAGTCTACGACAGGCCACTGAAGCTTTCTTT. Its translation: CASSLRQATEAFF.

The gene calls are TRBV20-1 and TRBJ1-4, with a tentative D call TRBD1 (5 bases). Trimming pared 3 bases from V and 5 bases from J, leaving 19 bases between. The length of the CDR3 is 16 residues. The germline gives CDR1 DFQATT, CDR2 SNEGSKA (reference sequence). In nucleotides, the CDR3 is TGCAGTGCTAGTAGGGCAGGGTCCGATTTAAATGAAAAACTGTTTTTT. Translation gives CSASRAGSDLNEKLFF.

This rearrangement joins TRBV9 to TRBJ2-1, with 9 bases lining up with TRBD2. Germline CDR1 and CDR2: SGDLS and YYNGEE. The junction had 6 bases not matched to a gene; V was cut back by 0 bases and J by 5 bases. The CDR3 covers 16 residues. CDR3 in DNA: TGTGCCAGCAGCGTAGGCCCGAGCGGGGGGCACAATGAGCAGTTCTTC. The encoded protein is CASSVGPSGGHNEQFF.

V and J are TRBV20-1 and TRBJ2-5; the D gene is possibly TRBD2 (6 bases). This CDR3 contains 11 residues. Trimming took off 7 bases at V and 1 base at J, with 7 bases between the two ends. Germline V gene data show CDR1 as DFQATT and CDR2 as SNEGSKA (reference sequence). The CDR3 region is CSGRAQETQYF. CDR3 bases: TGCAGTGGGAGGGCCCAAGAGACCCAGTACTTC.

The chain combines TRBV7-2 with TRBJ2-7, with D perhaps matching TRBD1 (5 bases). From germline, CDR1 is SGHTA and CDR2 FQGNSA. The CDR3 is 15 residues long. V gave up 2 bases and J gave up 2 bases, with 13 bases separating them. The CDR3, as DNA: TGTGCCAGCAGCTTATTGCCAGGGCCTACCTACGAGCAGTACTTC. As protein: CASSLLPGPTYEQYF. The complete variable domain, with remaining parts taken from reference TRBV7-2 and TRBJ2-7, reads GAGVSQSPSNKVTEKGKDVELRCDPISGHTALYWYRQSLGQGLEFLIYFQGNSAPDKSGLPSDRFSAERTGGSVSTLTIQRTQQEDSAVYLCASSLLPGPTYEQYFGPGTRLTVT.

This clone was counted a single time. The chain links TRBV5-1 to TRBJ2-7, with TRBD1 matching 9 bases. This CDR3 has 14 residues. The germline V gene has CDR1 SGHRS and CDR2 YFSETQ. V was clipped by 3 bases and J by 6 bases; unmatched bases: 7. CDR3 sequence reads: CASSWGTGPPEQYF. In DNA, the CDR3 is TGCGCCAGCAGCTGGGGGACAGGGCCCCCCGAGCAGTACTTC.

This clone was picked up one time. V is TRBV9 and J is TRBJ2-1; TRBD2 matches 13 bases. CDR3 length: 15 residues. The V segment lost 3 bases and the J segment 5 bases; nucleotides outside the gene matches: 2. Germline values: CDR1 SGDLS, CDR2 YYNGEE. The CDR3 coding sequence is TGTGCCAGCAGCGGCGGGACTAGCGGGGACAATGAGCAGTTCTTC. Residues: CASSGGTSGDNEQFF.

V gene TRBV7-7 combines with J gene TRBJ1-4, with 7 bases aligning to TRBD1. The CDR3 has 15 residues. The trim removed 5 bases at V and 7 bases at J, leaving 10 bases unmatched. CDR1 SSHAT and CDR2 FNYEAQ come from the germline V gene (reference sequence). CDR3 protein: CASSPREGAAEKLFF. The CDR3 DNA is TGTGCCAGCAGCCCACGGGAGGGGGCTGCTGAAAAACTGTTTTTT.

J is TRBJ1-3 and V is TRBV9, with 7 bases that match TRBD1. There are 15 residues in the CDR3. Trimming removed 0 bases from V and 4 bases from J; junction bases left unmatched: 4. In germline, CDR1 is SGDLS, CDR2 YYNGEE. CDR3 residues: CASSVGGTVGNTIYF. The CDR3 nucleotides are TGTGCCAGCAGCGTAGGTGGGACAGTAGGAAACACCATATATTTT.